This is a list of T cell receptor beta chains from one sample in a study of human T cells and chemical hapten exposure. Using its own MiXCR run on the RACE reads, TCRdb lists one record per CDR3 protein. The sample contains over 70,000 distinct CDR3 sequences, about 9.9% of which appear only once. The sequences come from whole blood, collected in connection with sensitization to the hapten diphenylcyclopropenone (DPC). The source of these receptors is a man aged 18 to 30 with alopecia areata. Some clones in this sample may be carry-over from other donors' samples. The CDR3 runs from the conserved cysteine through the conserved F or W. The D gene is left open where the match is weak. Clone size is stated in some rows and not others, as once, few, many or a class when expanded.

J gene: TRBJ2-5; D gene: -; V gene: TRBV29-1; clone size: -; CDR3 protein: CSVEGSGGQETQYF; CDR3 DNA: TGCAGCGTTGAAGGATCTGGCGGTCAAGAGACCCAGTACTTC
J gene: TRBJ2-7; D gene: TRBD1; V gene: TRBV7-2; clone size: many; CDR3 protein: CASSPPDRTSYEQYF; CDR3 DNA: TGTGCCAGCAGCCCCCCGGACAGGACTTCCTACGAGCAGTACTTC
J gene: TRBJ2-7; D gene: -; V gene: TRBV6-2/TRBV6-3; clone size: many; CDR3 protein: CASSYAAGDEQYF; CDR3 DNA: TGTGCCAGCAGTTACGCGGCAGGGGACGAGCAGTACTTC
J gene: TRBJ2-5; D gene: TRBD1; V gene: TRBV29-1; clone size: many; CDR3 protein: CSVGSGGETQYF; CDR3 DNA: TGCAGCGTTGGGTCAGGGGGAGAGACCCAGTACTTC
J gene: TRBJ1-6; D gene: -; V gene: TRBV11-2; clone size: many; CDR3 protein: CASSYLPAYPLHF; CDR3 DNA: TGTGCCAGCAGCTATCTCCCGGCTTACCCCCTCCACTTT
J gene: TRBJ2-7; D gene: TRBD1; V gene: TRBV6-5; clone size: -; CDR3 protein: CASRGTGLYEQYF; CDR3 DNA: TGTGCCAGCAGGGGGACAGGCCTCTACGAGCAGTACTTC
J gene: TRBJ2-1; D gene: TRBD1; V gene: TRBV7-2; clone size: many; CDR3 protein: CASSLVAATGGTYNEQFF; CDR3 DNA: TGTGCCAGCAGCTTAGTGGCGGCCACAGGGGGTACCTACAATGAGCAGTTCTTC
J gene: TRBJ1-2; D gene: TRBD1; V gene: TRBV20-1; clone size: many; CDR3 protein: CSAGTANYGYTF; CDR3 DNA: TGCAGTGCTGGGACAGCAAACTATGGCTACACCTTC
J gene: TRBJ1-1; D gene: -; V gene: TRBV7-9; clone size: -; CDR3 protein: CASSSAPGAEAFF; CDR3 DNA: TGTGCCAGCAGCTCGGCACCAGGCGCTGAAGCTTTCTTT
J gene: TRBJ1-4; D gene: -; V gene: TRBV20-1; clone size: few; CDR3 protein: CSALIAGSNEKLFF; CDR3 DNA: TGCAGTGCTTTGATTGCGGGTTCGAATGAAAAACTGTTTTTT
J gene: TRBJ1-2; D gene: -; V gene: TRBV29-1; clone size: many; CDR3 protein: CSVAAGPLYGYTF; CDR3 DNA: TGCAGCGTTGCTGCCGGGCCCCTCTATGGCTACACCTTC
J gene: TRBJ1-3; D gene: -; V gene: TRBV21-1; clone size: once; CDR3 protein: CASSKKGITGNTIYF; CDR3 DNA: TGTGCCAGCAGCAAAAAGGGAATTACTGGAAACACCATATATTTT
J gene: TRBJ1-6; D gene: -; V gene: TRBV5-1; clone size: -; CDR3 protein: CASSNKDRYNSPLHF; CDR3 DNA: TGCGCCAGCAGCAATAAGGACAGATATAATTCACCCCTCCACTTT
J gene: TRBJ1-1; D gene: -; V gene: TRBV19; clone size: few; CDR3 protein: CASRESQGYTEAFF; CDR3 DNA: TGTGCCAGTAGGGAGTCACAGGGATACACTGAAGCTTTCTTT
J gene: TRBJ2-7; D gene: TRBD1; V gene: TRBV6-2/TRBV6-3; clone size: many; CDR3 protein: CASRTLKGASIYEQYF; CDR3 DNA: TGTGCCAGCAGGACGCTCAAGGGGGCGAGTATCTACGAGCAGTACTTC
J gene: TRBJ2-1; D gene: -; V gene: TRBV27; clone size: many; CDR3 protein: CASSSITGKSYNEQFF; CDR3 DNA: TGTGCCAGCAGTTCGATAACAGGGAAGTCCTACAATGAGCAGTTCTTC
J gene: TRBJ2-3; D gene: -; V gene: TRBV11-3; clone size: few; CDR3 protein: CASSLQGNTDTQYF; CDR3 DNA: TGTGCCAGCAGCTTGCAGGGGAACACAGATACGCAGTATTTT
J gene: TRBJ2-1; D gene: TRBD1; V gene: TRBV5-1; clone size: -; CDR3 protein: CASSPSSRTGAQASLYNEQFF; CDR3 DNA: TGCGCCAGCAGCCCTAGCTCGCGGACAGGAGCCCAAGCGAGTCTCTACAATGAGCAGTTCTTC
J gene: TRBJ1-5; D gene: -; V gene: TRBV20-1; clone size: many; CDR3 protein: CSARGIQPQHF; CDR3 DNA: TGCAGTGCTAGGGGGATTCAGCCCCAGCATTTT
J gene: TRBJ1-3; D gene: -; V gene: TRBV12-3/TRBV12-4; clone size: few; CDR3 protein: CASTPWGSGNTIYF; CDR3 DNA: TGTGCCAGCACCCCTTGGGGAAGCGGAAACACCATATATTTT
J gene: TRBJ2-7; D gene: -; V gene: TRBV15; clone size: few; CDR3 protein: CATGGDGASEQYF; CDR3 DNA: TGTGCCACCGGCGGGGACGGAGCCTCCGAGCAGTACTTC
J gene: TRBJ2-5; D gene: TRBD2; V gene: TRBV15; clone size: few; CDR3 protein: CATSGGLAGPKMETQYF; CDR3 DNA: TGTGCCACCAGCGGGGGACTAGCGGGGCCAAAAATGGAGACCCAGTACTTC
J gene: TRBJ2-1; D gene: TRBD2; V gene: TRBV7-2; clone size: -; CDR3 protein: CASSLTSGGPEQFF; CDR3 DNA: TGTGCCAGCAGCTTAACTAGCGGGGGGCCGGAGCAGTTCTTC
J gene: TRBJ2-7; D gene: -; V gene: TRBV20-1; clone size: many; CDR3 protein: CSARDQFGTDYEQYF; CDR3 DNA: TGCAGTGCTAGAGATCAGTTCGGGACGGACTACGAGCAGTACTTC
J gene: TRBJ2-5; D gene: TRBD1; V gene: TRBV14; clone size: many; CDR3 protein: CASSQTQGQETQYF; CDR3 DNA: TGTGCCAGCAGCCAAACACAGGGGCAAGAGACCCAGTACTTC
J gene: TRBJ2-3; D gene: -; V gene: TRBV6-1; clone size: -; CDR3 protein: CASITGPEADTQYF; CDR3 DNA: TGTGCCAGCATCACCGGCCCGGAGGCAGATACGCAGTATTTT
J gene: TRBJ2-7; D gene: TRBD1; V gene: TRBV9; clone size: few; CDR3 protein: CASSAGQGSLYEQYF; CDR3 DNA: TGTGCCAGCAGCGCAGGACAGGGAAGCCTCTACGAGCAGTACTTC
J gene: TRBJ2-4; D gene: -; V gene: TRBV7-2; clone size: -; CDR3 protein: CASSLGEQNIQYF; CDR3 DNA: TGTGCCAGCAGCTTAGGAGAGCAAAACATTCAGTACTTC
J gene: TRBJ2-7; D gene: -; V gene: TRBV9; clone size: few; CDR3 protein: CASSPTSSGPGEQYF; CDR3 DNA: TGTGCCAGCAGCCCAACCTCGAGCGGACCTGGCGAGCAGTACTTC
J gene: TRBJ2-3; D gene: -; V gene: TRBV29-1; clone size: few; CDR3 protein: CSVEIRSGTQYF; CDR3 DNA: TGCAGCGTTGAAATTAGGTCAGGTACGCAGTATTTT
J gene: TRBJ2-5; D gene: -; V gene: TRBV25-1; clone size: many; CDR3 protein: CASSDPGSVQETQYF; CDR3 DNA: TGTGCCAGCAGTGATCCAGGGTCGGTACAGGAGACCCAGTACTTC
J gene: TRBJ2-7; D gene: -; V gene: TRBV27; clone size: few; CDR3 protein: CASSLRLGDEQYF; CDR3 DNA: TGTGCCAGCAGTTTACGCTTGGGGGACGAGCAGTACTTC